What follows is one TCR beta chain and its context. This record belongs to a study of blood T cell repertoires in COVID-19. Study background: T cells, B-cell-depleted T cells, or PBMCs provided the cDNA or gDNA that served as material.

In the source study's methods: Reference gene primer amplification in the assay estimated nucleated cell counts. Clones were read by immunoSEQ multiplex PCR, and TCRdb kept only the in-frame ones, dropping some. V and J calls and clone size are those listed in that table; D and trimming were worked out from the DNA. This table has 200,000 to 250,000 clones, 86% appearing once. Trimming shortened V by 1 base and J by 11 bases, and 14 bases separated the two germline ends. Germline values: CDR1 SGHVS, CDR2 FNYEAQ. The length of the CDR3 is 13 residues. The sequence came from a woman aged 45 to 65 with acute or convalescent COVID-19. The chain couples TRBV7-6 to TRBJ1-1; possibly TRBD1 for D (6 bases). The sample comprised peripheral blood. CDR3 sequence: CASSLDTGMDAFF. The CDR3 nucleotides are TGTGCCAGCAGCTTAGATACAGGGATGGATGCTTTCTTT.